One and the same sample provided the 15 T cell receptor beta chains below, sequenced in a study of cytomegalovirus exposure and HLA in healthy donors. Only in-frame clones appear in the TCRdb table, and some are missing; sequencing was by immunoSEQ multiplex PCR. The table has about 140,000 clones, approximately 84% seen once; the top ten hold approximately 1.4%. Sample: PBMCs. The receptors come from a woman in her thirties in good health and CMV-seronegative.

The chain combines TRBV6-1 with TRBJ2-7; no definite D call. Trimming took 6 bases from V and 0 from J, leaving 12 bases between them. Per the germline V gene, CDR1 is MNHNS and CDR2 is SASEGT. This CDR3 spans 14 amino acids. CDR3: CASSAGAGSYEQYF. The CDR3 DNA follows: TGTGCCAGCAGCGCAGGCGCCGGCTCCTACGAGCAGTACTTC.

The chain carries TRBV2 and TRBJ1-4; D is unresolved. Germline V gene lookup returns CDR1 SNHLY and CDR2 FYNNEI. The CDR3 loop spans 15 amino acids. V lost 0 bases, J lost 7 bases, and 12 bases lay in between. CDR3: CASSEAERVTEKLFF. The DNA for the CDR3 is TGTGCCAGCAGTGAAGCGGAACGGGTAACTGAAAAACTGTTTTTT.

The rearrangement links TRBV7-2 to TRBJ2-3; D unresolved. CDR3 length: 14 residues. In germline, CDR1 is SGHTA, CDR2 FQGNSA. The V and J ends lost 3 bases and 0 bases respectively, with 7 bases between them. This CDR3 reads CASSLAGSTDTQYF. CDR3 sequence (DNA): TGTGCCAGCAGCTTGGCCGGGAGCACAGATACGCAGTATTTT. Full variable domain (missing parts from reference TRBV7-2 and TRBJ2-3): GAGVSQSPSNKVTEKGKDVELRCDPISGHTALYWYRQSLGQGLEFLIYFQGNSAPDKSGLPSDRFSAERTGGSVSTLTIQRTQQEDSAVYLCASSLAGSTDTQYFGPGTRLTVL.

Regarding this clone: Just one base apart from a much larger clone, this may be a read error. The chain couples TRBV2 to TRBJ2-5, with D unresolved. This CDR3 comprises 11 residues. CDR1 is SNHLY, CDR2 FYNNEI, per germline. The V gene lost 6 bases and the J gene lost 2 bases, with 4 bases spanning the gap. Written as DNA, the CDR3 is TGTGCCAGCAGCCAACAAGAGACCCAGTACTTC. Residues: CASSQQETQYF.

This sequence joins TRBV5-1 and TRBJ2-5, with D tentatively TRBD2 (5 bases). V was shortened by 0 bases and J by 5 bases, with 14 bases between the two germline ends. CDR1 and CDR2 (germline): SGHRS, YFSETQ. The CDR3 is 15 amino acids. CDR3 sequence (DNA): TGCGCCAGCAGCTTGGCCGATACTAGTGGGGAGACCCAGTACTTC. Protein: CASSLADTSGETQYF.

The CDR3 spells CATSRDSAETQYF. Written as DNA, the CDR3 is TGTGCCACCAGCAGAGATAGTGCAGAGACCCAGTACTTC. This rearrangement joins TRBV15 to TRBJ2-5; D is ambiguous. Germline V CDR1 and CDR2: LNHNV, YYDKDF (reference sequence). The V end was cut by 0 bases, the J end by 4 bases, with 6 bases between. This CDR3 spans 13 amino acids.

This rearrangement joins TRBV19 to TRBJ2-3; 11 nucleotides line up with TRBD2. This CDR3 has 15 residues. Looked up from germline, CDR1 is LNHDA and CDR2 is SQIVND (reference sequence). V shed 7 bases, J shed 2 bases, and the junction held 5 bases outside the gene matches. CDR3 nucleotides: TGTGCCAGTATCAGACTAGCGGGGTTCACAGATACGCAGTATTTT. Protein: CASIRLAGFTDTQYF.

The J gene is TRBJ2-3, the V gene TRBV9; 11 bases match TRBD2. The V segment lost 2 bases and the J segment 4 bases; nucleotides outside the gene matches: 3. CDR3 length equals 15 residues. Germline-derived CDR1 and CDR2 are SGDLS and YYNGEE. The DNA of the CDR3 is TGTGCCAGCAGCGTTTTTAGCGGGGGGGCAGATACGCAGTATTTT. Translation gives CASSVFSGGADTQYF. Full variable domain (outside the CDR3, taken from reference TRBV9 and TRBJ2-3): DSGVTQTPKHLITATGQRVTLRCSPRSGDLSVYWYQQSLDQGLQFLIQYYNGEERAKGNILERFSAQQFPDLHSELNLSSLELGDSALYFCASSVFSGGADTQYFGPGTRLTVL.

The rearrangement uses TRBV9 and TRBJ2-5, with D perhaps matching TRBD2 (6 bases). Germline V gene lookup returns CDR1 SGDLS and CDR2 YYNGEE. The CDR3 covers 14 residues. Trimming stripped 1 base from V and 9 bases from J, with 16 bases between. This CDR3 reads CASSVQSRTGAQYF. The DNA for the CDR3 is TGTGCCAGCAGCGTACAGAGTCGGACGGGGGCCCAGTACTTC. Based on the CDR3 plus reference TRBV9 and TRBJ2-5, the full variable domain is DSGVTQTPKHLITATGQRVTLRCSPRSGDLSVYWYQQSLDQGLQFLIQYYNGEERAKGNILERFSAQQFPDLHSELNLSSLELGDSALYFCASSVQSRTGAQYFGPGTRLLVL.

This clone was counted a few times. The gene calls are TRBV27 and TRBJ2-7, with 9 bases identical to TRBD1. The V segment lost 7 bases and the J segment 8 bases; nucleotides outside the gene matches: 15. The CDR3 extends over 15 amino acids. The germline gives CDR1 MNHEY, CDR2 SMNVEV (reference sequence). The CDR3 nucleotides are TGTGCCAGCACCCCCGCGGGGACAGGGCCCTCCAAGCAGTACTTC. Translating it yields CASTPAGTGPSKQYF.

This clone was seen just once. The chain recombines TRBV5-1 with TRBJ2-3; TRBD2 might be the D (6 bases). CDR1 is SGHRS, CDR2 YFSETQ, per germline. The CDR3 is made up of 15 amino acids. V shed 4 bases and J shed 0 bases, with 12 bases lying between them. The CDR3 reads CASSRGLTSTDTQYF. DNA of the CDR3: TGCGCCAGCAGCCGGGGACTTACTAGCACAGATACGCAGTATTTT.

The V call is TRBV7-6, the J call TRBJ1-1; 8 nucleotides align to TRBD1. The CDR3 runs to 16 residues. Germline-derived CDR1 and CDR2 are SGHVS and FNYEAQ. V lost 5 bases to trimming and J lost 0 bases; unmatched junction nucleotides: 8. This chain's CDR3 is CASSPYRGDMNTEAFF. The CDR3 DNA is TGTGCCAGCAGCCCTTACAGGGGGGACATGAACACTGAAGCTTTCTTT.

In DNA form, the CDR3 reads TGCGCCAGCAGCCTGGGACAATACAACGAGCAGTACTTC. Amino acid sequence: CASSLGQYNEQYF. V and J are TRBV5-1 and TRBJ2-7; perhaps TRBD1 as D (6 bases). Germline values: CDR1 SGHRS, CDR2 YFSETQ. The CDR3 consists of 13 residues. The ends were cut back, 4 bases at V and 5 bases at J, with 13 bases in the middle.

The CDR3 coding sequence is TGTGCCAGCAGCGCAAGCGGGGGGGCGGGTTACTATGGCTACACCTTC. Translated, it gives CASSASGGAGYYGYTF. The gene calls are TRBV9 and TRBJ1-2, with a possible D match to TRBD1 (6 bases). This CDR3 has 16 residues. V dropped 3 bases and J dropped 3 bases, with 18 bases sitting between them. The germline CDR1 and CDR2 sequences are SGDLS and YYNGEE.

This chain uses TRBV7-9 with TRBJ1-2; 7 bases are shared with TRBD1. Germline V lookup: CDR1 SEHNR, CDR2 FQNEAQ (reference sequence). The CDR3 runs to 14 residues. The V gene end was trimmed by 5 bases and the J gene end by 6 bases; junction bases not matched to a gene: 9. The DNA for the CDR3 is TGTGCCAGCAGCAACACGGGACAGATGAATGGCTACACCTTC. Protein sequence: CASSNTGQMNGYTF.